The following is a T cell receptor beta chain sequence with its context. Its antigen remains unidentified. This entry comes from a study of T cells after yellow fever vaccination. Study overall: For low cell numbers, libraries were made with SMART-Seq v4 Ultra Low Input. General observations from the study: Some clonotypes were seen in both the CD4 and the CD8 compartments. These made up a small share and likely arose from convergent recombination.

J gave up 3 bases and V 3 bases, and 4 bases lay outside the gene matches. Germline V gene lookup returns CDR1 SGHAT and CDR2 FQNNGV. The CDR3 contains 16 residues. Synthesis of TCR cDNA relied on 5'RACE template switching, which attached a universal primer site and UMIs. TCRdb ran MiXCR on the 5' RACE reads and lists one entry per CDR3 protein. The sample has under 300,000 distinct CDR3 sequences, more than 6.5% seen once; the top ten hold 1% to 1.2%. The starting material was CD4+ T cells sorted from PBMCs, obtained on the day of the yellow fever booster vaccination. The chain combines TRBV11-2 with TRBJ2-5; 13 bases agree with TRBD2. The clonotype comes from a man aged 25 to 40 who received the YFV17D yellow fever vaccine. The CDR3 here is CASSFGTSGIEETQYF. CDR3 nucleotides: TGTGCCAGCAGCTTCGGGACTAGCGGGATAGAAGAGACCCAGTACTTC.